This T cell receptor beta chain was identified during a study of T cells in Graves' hyperthyroidism and ophthalmopathy (dated by TCRdb to between 2018 and 2021). As for the study more broadly: Peripheral blood was sampled at the time of initial diagnosis, prior to any treatment. After blood sampling, hyperthyroidism patients were treated with methimazole at a starting dose of 30 mg daily, and ophthalmopathy patients were treated with high-dose intravenous methylprednisolone. In addition, the study compared T-cell repertoires in thyroid tissue and in blood from roughly six Graves' hyperthyroidism patients. For training and testing, the 100 or so patients in the discovery cohort were randomly divided in a 7:3 ratio. Prospective prediction of ophthalmopathy was tested in an independent validation cohort consisting of 18 to 20 hyperthyroidism patients and some 15 patients who later progressed to ophthalmopathy. To identify distinguishing TCR V-J signatures, a discovery cohort of around 100 patients was used, comprising some 43 with Graves' ophthalmopathy and approximately 58 with stable Graves' hyperthyroidism. TCR Vbeta CDR3 sequencing of some 140 peripheral blood samples (43 ophthalmopathy, 75 or so hyperthyroidism and roughly 17 progressor patients) is reported in the paper. The paper as a whole reports these results and caveats: Most expanded thyroid clonotypes (frequency above 0.001) were also detected in blood, a finding suggesting that blood repertoires may reflect thyroid immune responses. No statistical method was used to fix the sample size in advance, and group allocation was not hidden from the investigators. In cross-validation, a model built on a 13 V-J signature told ophthalmopathy apart from stable hyperthyroidism with over 85% sensitivity and roughly 81% specificity, and in testing the same model reached 80%/75%. During validation, the model predicted progression to ophthalmopathy a median of approximately 6 months ahead of onset, with roughly 65% sensitivity and more than 72% specificity.

Stable Graves' hyperthyroidism was defined as no progression to ophthalmopathy during 18 months of follow-up. Hyperthyroidism patients were newly diagnosed, with disease duration under 2 months, and aged 18 to 65 years. Patients with uncontrolled infections, other autoimmune diseases, pregnancy or lactation were excluded. Diagnoses were based on clinical symptoms, serum thyroxine and TRAb, thyroid ultrasound and orbital computed tomography. PBMCs were isolated from 7.5 to 10 ml of fresh peripheral blood by Ficoll-Paque density gradient centrifugation. Total RNA was extracted with Trizol reagent, and quality was checked on an Agilent 2100 Bioanalyzer. The TCR beta CDR3 regions were amplified from the RNA transcripts. The TCR CDR3 was subjected to a first round of RT-PCR using the HTBI primer set and the Qiagen OneStep RT-PCR kit. Libraries were constructed in a second round of multiplex PCR, after which size selection and purification were carried out. Libraries were sequenced paired-end with 100 bp reads on an Illumina HiSeq2000. On the authors' methods: SOAPnuke was used to process the raw data, removing reads that contained adapters or uncalled bases, had a mean Phred below 15, or lacked an exact match to the constant primer or identifier. High-quality paired reads were merged using COPE v1.2.5, and each unique nucleotide sequence was defined as a clonotype. MiTCR v1.1 was used to align clonotypes to the IMGT TRBV, TRBD and TRBJ reference segments. Only V-J combinations with frequency above 0.0001, covering about 99% of repertoires, were analysed. A TCS score was defined as the ratio between F50 (clonal expansion) and ExV (chaos), using BLOSUM62-based TCRdist between CDR3 peptides within each V-J. Welch's t-statistics and random forest reduced around 550 V-J features to 10 to 15, which were used in a naive Bayes classifier (R e1071). TCRdb took the public reads, trimmed them with fastp at Q25, ran MiXCR for clone calling and kept in-frame beta chains. Identical CDR3 proteins give one entry, which carries the most common genes and DNA. The V and J calls, along with clone size, are taken from TCRdb and not from the paper's own processing. This sample gives around 620,000 distinct CDR3 sequences in total; roughly 16% of them show up just once. The top ten clones comprise 3.8% of the sample.

There are many counts of this clonotype. Its antigen remains undetermined. The sample holds no much larger clone one base away, and base qualities are not on file. Deletion took 3 bases off V and 2 bases off J, with a span of 7 bases between the germline ends. CDR1 and CDR2 are drawn from the germline V gene (reference sequence): DFQATT, SNEGSKA. The cysteine opens and the phenylalanine closes a CDR3 of 13 amino acids. The only DNA kept is the CDR3, 39 bases in frame from the first base. The TCR sequence derives from a woman aged 30 to 39 with Graves' hyperthyroidism. The sample taken for sequencing was blood. This receptor chain uses TRBV20-1 and TRBJ2-2, with no confident D gene call. The CDR3 reads CSARGGNTGELFF. The sequenced DNA is TGCAGTGCTAGGGGCGGAAACACCGGGGAGCTGTTTTTT.